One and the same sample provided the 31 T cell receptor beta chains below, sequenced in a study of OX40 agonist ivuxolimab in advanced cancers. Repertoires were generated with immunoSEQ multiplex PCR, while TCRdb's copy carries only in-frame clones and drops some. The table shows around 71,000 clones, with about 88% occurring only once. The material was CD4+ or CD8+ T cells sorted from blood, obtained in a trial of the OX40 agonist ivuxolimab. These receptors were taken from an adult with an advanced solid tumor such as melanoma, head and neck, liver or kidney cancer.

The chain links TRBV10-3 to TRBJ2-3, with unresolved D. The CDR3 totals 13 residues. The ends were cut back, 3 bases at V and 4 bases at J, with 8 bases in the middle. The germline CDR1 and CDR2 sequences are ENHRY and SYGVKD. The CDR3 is CAISEPRADTQYF. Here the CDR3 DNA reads TGTGCCATCAGTGAACCAAGGGCAGATACGCAGTATTTT.

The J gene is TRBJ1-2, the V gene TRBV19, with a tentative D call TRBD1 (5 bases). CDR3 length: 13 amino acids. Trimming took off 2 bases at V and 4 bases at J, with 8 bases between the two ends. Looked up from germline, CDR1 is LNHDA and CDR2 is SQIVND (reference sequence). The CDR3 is CASSIRGAYGYTF. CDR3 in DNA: TGTGCCAGTAGTATACGAGGGGCCTATGGCTACACCTTC.

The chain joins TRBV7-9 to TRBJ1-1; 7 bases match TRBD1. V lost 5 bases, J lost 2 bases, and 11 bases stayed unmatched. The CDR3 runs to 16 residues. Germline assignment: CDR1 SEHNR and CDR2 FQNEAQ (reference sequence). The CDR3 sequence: CASSLNRGVGNTEAFF. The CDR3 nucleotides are TGTGCCAGCAGCCTAAACAGGGGCGTAGGAAACACTGAAGCTTTCTTT.

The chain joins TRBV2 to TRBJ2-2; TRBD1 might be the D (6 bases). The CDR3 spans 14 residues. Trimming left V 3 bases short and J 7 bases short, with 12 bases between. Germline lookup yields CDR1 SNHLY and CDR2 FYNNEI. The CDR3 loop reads CASSDRGSGGELFF. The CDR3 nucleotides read TGTGCCAGCAGTGACAGGGGTAGTGGCGGGGAGCTGTTTTTT.

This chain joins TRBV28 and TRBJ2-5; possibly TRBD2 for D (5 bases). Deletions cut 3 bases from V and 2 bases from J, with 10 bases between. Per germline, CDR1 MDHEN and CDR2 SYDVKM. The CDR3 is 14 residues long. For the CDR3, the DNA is TGTGCCAGCAGTTTCGTCGGCGGGCAAGAGACCCAGTACTTC. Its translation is CASSFVGGQETQYF.

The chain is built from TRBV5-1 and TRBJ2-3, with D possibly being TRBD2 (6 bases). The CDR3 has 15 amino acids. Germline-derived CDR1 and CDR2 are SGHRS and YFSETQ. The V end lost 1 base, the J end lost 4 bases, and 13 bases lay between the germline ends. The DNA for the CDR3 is TGCGCCAGCAGCTTGACTAGCTCGGTCCCAGATACGCAGTATTTT. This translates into CASSLTSSVPDTQYF.

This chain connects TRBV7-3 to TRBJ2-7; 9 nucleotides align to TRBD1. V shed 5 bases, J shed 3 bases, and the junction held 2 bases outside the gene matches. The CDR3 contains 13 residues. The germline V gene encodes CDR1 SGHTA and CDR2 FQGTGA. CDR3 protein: CASSTGQGYEQYF. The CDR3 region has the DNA TGTGCCAGCAGCACGGGACAGGGCTACGAGCAGTACTTC.

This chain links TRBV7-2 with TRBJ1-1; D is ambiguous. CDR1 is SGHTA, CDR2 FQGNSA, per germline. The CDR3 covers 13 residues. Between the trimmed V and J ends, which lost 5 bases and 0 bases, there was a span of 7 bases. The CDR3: CASSLYMNTEAFF. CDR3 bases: TGTGCCAGCAGCCTTTATATGAACACTGAAGCTTTCTTT.

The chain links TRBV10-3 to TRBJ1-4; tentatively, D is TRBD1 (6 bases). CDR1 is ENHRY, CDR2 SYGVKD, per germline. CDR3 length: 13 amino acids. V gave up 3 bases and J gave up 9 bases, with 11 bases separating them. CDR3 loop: CAISDPDSQKLFF. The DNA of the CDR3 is TGTGCCATCAGTGACCCGGACAGTCAAAAACTGTTTTTT.

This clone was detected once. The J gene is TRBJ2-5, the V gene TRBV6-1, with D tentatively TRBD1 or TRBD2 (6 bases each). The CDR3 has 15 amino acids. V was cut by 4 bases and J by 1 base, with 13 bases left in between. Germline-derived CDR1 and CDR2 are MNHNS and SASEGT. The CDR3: CASSGAGHRQETQYF. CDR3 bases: TGTGCCAGCAGTGGGGCGGGACACCGCCAAGAGACCCAGTACTTC.

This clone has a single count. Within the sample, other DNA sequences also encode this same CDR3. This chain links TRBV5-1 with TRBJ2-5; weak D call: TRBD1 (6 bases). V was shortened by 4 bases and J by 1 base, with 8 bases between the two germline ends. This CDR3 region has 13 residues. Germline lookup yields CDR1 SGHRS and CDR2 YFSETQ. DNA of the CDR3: TGCGCCAGCAGCGGGGACATCCAAGAGACCCAGTACTTC. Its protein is CASSGDIQETQYF.

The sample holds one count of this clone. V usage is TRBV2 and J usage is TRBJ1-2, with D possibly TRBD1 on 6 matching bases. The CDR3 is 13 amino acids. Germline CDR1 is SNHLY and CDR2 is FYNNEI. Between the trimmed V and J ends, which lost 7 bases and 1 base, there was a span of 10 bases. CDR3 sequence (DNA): TGTGCCAGCAAAGGGGGTCGTAACTATGGCTACACCTTC. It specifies CASKGGRNYGYTF.

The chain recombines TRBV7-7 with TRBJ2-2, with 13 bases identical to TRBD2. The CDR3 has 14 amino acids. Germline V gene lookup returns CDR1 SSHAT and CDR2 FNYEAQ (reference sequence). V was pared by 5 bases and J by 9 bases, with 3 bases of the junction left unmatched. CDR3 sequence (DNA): TGTGCCAGCAGCCCCGGGACTAGCGGGAGGGAGCTGTTTTTT. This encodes CASSPGTSGRELFF.

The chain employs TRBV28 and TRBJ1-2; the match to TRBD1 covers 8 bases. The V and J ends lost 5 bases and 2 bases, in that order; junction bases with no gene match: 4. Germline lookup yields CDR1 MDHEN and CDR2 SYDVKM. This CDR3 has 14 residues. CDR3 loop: CASSDGTGNYGYTF. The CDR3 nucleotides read TGTGCCAGCAGTGACGGGACAGGAAACTATGGCTACACCTTC.

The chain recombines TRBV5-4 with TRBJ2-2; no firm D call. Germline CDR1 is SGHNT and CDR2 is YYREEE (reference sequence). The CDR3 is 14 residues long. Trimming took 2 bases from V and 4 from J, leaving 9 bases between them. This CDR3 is CASSFSRSTGELFF. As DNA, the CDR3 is TGTGCCAGCAGCTTCTCCCGCTCCACCGGGGAGCTGTTTTTT.

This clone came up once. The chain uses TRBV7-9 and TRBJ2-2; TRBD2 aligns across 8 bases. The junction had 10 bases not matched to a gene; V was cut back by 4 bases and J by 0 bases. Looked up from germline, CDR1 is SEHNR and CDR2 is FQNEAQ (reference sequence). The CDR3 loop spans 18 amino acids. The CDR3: CASSSQYTSGTNTGELFF. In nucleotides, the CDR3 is TGTGCCAGCAGCTCCCAATACACTAGCGGAACGAACACCGGGGAGCTGTTTTTT.

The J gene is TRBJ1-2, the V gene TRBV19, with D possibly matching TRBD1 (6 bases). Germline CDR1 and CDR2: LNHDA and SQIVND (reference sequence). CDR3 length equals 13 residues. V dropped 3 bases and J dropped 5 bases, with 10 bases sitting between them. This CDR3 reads CASSITGRYGYTF. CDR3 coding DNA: TGTGCCAGTAGTATCACAGGGAGGTATGGCTACACCTTC.

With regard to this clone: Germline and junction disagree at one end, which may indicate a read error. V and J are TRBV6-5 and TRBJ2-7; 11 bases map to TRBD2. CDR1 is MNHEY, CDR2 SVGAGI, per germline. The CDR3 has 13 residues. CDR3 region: CASSSRGSGRVDF. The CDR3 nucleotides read TGTGCCAGCAGTTCCCGTGGTAGCGGGAGGGTGGACTTC.

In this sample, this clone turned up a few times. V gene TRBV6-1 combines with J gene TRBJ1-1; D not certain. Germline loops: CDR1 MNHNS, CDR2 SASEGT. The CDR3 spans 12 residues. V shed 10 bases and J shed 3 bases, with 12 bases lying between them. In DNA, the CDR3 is TGTGCCACCCGGGAATGGGACACTGAAGCTTTCTTT. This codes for CATREWDTEAFF.

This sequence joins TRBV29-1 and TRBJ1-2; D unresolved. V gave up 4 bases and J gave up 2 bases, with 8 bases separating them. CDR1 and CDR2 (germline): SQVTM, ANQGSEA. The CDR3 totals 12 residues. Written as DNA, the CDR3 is TGCAGCGTTGCTGGAGGAAACTATGGCTACACCTTC. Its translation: CSVAGGNYGYTF.

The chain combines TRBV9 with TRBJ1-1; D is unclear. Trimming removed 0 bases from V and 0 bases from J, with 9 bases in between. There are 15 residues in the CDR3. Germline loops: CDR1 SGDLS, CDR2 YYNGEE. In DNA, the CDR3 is TGTGCCAGCAGCGTAGTAGGCAGAATGAACACTGAAGCTTTCTTT. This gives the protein CASSVVGRMNTEAFF.

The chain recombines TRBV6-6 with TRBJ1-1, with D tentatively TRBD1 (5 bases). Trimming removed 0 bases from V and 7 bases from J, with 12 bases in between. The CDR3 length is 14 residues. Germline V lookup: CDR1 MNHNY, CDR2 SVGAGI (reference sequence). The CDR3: CASSYSTEYGEAFF. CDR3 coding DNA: TGTGCCAGCAGTTACTCGACAGAGTACGGTGAAGCTTTCTTT.

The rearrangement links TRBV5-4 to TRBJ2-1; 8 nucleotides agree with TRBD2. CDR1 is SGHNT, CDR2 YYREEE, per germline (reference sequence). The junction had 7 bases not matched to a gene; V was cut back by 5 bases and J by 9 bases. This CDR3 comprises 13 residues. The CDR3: CASRQGLAGEQFF. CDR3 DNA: TGTGCCAGCAGACAAGGACTAGCCGGTGAGCAGTTCTTC.

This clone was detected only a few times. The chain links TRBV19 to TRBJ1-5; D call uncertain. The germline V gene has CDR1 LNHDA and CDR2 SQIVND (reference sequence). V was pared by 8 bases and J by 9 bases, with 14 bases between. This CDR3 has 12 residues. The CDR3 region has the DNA TGTGCCAGTCAGCCGATGGTCGGGCCCCAGCATTTT. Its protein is CASQPMVGPQHF. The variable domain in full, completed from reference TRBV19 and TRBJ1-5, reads DGGITQSPKYLFRKEGQNVTLSCEQNLNHDAMYWYRQDPGQGLRLIYYSQIVNDFQKGDIAEGYSVSREKKESFPLTVTSAQKNPTAFYLCASQPMVGPQHFGDGTRLSIL.

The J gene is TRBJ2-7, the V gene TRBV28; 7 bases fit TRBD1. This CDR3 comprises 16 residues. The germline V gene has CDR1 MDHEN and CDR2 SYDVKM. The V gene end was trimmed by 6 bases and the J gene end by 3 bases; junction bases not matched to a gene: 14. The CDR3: CASSSAIPGQIYEQYF. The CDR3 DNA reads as TGTGCCAGCAGCTCAGCTATCCCGGGACAGATCTACGAGCAGTACTTC.

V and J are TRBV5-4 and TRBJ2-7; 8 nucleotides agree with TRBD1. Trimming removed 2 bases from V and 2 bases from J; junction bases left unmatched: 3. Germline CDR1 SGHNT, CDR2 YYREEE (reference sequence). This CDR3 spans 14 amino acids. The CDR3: CASSLPGGTYEQYF. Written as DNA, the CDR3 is TGTGCCAGCAGCTTACCAGGGGGCACCTACGAGCAGTACTTC.

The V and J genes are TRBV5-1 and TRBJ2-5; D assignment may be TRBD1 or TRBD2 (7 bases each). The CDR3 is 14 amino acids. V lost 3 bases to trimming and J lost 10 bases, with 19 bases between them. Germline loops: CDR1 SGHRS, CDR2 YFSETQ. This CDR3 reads CASSSGDSRGDQYF. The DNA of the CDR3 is TGCGCCAGCAGCTCGGGGGACAGCCGGGGGGACCAGTACTTC.

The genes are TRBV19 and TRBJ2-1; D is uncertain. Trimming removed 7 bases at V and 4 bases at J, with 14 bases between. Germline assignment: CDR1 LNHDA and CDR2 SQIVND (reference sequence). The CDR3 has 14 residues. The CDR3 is CASTPLGAYNEQFF. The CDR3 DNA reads TGTGCCAGTACTCCTCTTGGCGCATACAATGAGCAGTTCTTC.

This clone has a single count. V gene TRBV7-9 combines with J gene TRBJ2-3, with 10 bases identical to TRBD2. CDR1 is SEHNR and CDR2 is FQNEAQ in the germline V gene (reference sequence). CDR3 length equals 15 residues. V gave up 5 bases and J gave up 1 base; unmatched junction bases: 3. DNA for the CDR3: TGTGCCAGCAGCCCTGGGACTAGCGGCACAGATACGCAGTATTTT. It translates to CASSPGTSGTDTQYF.

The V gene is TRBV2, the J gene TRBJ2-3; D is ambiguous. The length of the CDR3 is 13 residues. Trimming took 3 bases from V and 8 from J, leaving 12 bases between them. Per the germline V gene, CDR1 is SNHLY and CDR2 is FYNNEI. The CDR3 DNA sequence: TGTGCCAGCAGTGATGGCAGGCTTGCTACGCAGTATTTT. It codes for CASSDGRLATQYF.

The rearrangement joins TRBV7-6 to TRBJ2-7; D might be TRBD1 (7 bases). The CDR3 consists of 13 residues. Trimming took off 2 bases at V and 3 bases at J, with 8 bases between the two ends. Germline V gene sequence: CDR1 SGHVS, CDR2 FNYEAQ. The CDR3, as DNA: TGTGCCAGCAGCTTACAGGGGGGCTACGAGCAGTACTTC. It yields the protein CASSLQGGYEQYF.